This entry lists 21 T cell receptor beta chains sequenced from one sample in a study of blood T cell repertoires in COVID-19. Profiled with immunoSEQ multiplex PCR; TCRdb holds only in-frame clones, not every one. The sample consists of around 100,000 clones, 69% of them appearing once. Sequencing was done on a sample of peripheral blood. The receptors originated from an elderly man with acute or convalescent COVID-19.

The V and J genes are TRBV6-5 and TRBJ2-7; TRBD2 aligns across 9 bases. Looked up from germline, CDR1 is MNHEY and CDR2 is SVGAGI. V lost 6 bases and J lost 6; bases outside the gene matches: 9. This CDR3 is built from 14 residues. CDR3 DNA sequence: TGTGCCAGCAGCGTGACTAGCGGCGCGGGCGAGCAGTACTTC. Translation gives CASSVTSGAGEQYF.

The rearrangement uses TRBV20-1 and TRBJ2-7; no definite D call. Trimming stripped 5 bases from V and 5 bases from J, with 13 bases between. The CDR3 sequence is 12 residues long. Germline-derived CDR1 and CDR2 are DFQATT and SNEGSKA (reference sequence). The CDR3 DNA is TGCAGTGCTCGTGAATCGGTGCACGAGCAGTACTTC. Its protein product is CSARESVHEQYF.

Note on this clone: At one end the junction does not follow the germline gene, possibly because of a read error. The chain links TRBV12-3 or TRBV12-4 to TRBJ2-7; tentatively, D is TRBD1 or TRBD2 (5 bases each). The CDR3 length is 13 residues. For the CDR3, the DNA is TGTGCCTGCAGAGGGGTTGTGGCCTACGAGCAGTACTTC. As protein: CACRGVVAYEQYF.

The rearrangement joins TRBV6-6 to TRBJ1-1, with TRBD1 as a possible D gene (6 bases). Germline V lookup: CDR1 MNHNY, CDR2 SVGAGI (reference sequence). The germline V and J ends were trimmed by 7 bases and 7 bases, with 13 bases remaining between them. The CDR3 length is 12 residues. The CDR3 loop reads CASTRGRFEAFF. The CDR3 coding sequence is TGTGCCAGCACCAGGGGCCGATTTGAAGCTTTCTTT.

V is TRBV28 and J is TRBJ1-1, with D uncertain. Trimming removed 5 bases at V and 4 bases at J, with 14 bases between. Germline CDR1 is MDHEN and CDR2 is SYDVKM. CDR3 length: 14 amino acids. This CDR3 reads CASSQPGGLTEAFF. CDR3 sequence (DNA): TGTGCCAGCAGTCAGCCCGGCGGCCTCACTGAAGCTTTCTTT.

The CDR3 sequence is CSVRLAGEIQTQYF. CDR3 in DNA: TGCAGCGTTAGACTAGCGGGAGAAATCCAGACCCAGTACTTC. The V gene is TRBV29-1, the J gene TRBJ2-5, with TRBD2 identical over 12 bases. After removal of 5 bases from V and 6 bases from J, the junction contained 7 bases not matched to a gene. The CDR3 has 14 residues. CDR1 is SQVTM and CDR2 is ANQGSEA in the germline V gene.

This sequence joins TRBV29-1 and TRBJ2-1; D might be TRBD1 (6 bases). Germline V lookup: CDR1 SQVTM, CDR2 ANQGSEA. Trimming took 6 bases from V and 4 from J, leaving 16 bases between them. The length of the CDR3 is 14 residues. The CDR3 loop is CSVTRTDFYNEQFF. The CDR3 DNA follows: TGCAGCGTGACACGGACAGATTTTTACAATGAGCAGTTCTTC.

The rearrangement links TRBV6-6 to TRBJ2-1, with 7 bases identical to TRBD2. The ends lost 7 bases at V and 2 bases at J; junction bases unmatched: 8. Per the germline V gene, CDR1 is MNHNY and CDR2 is SVGAGI (reference sequence). There are 15 residues in the CDR3. CDR3 sequence: CASTTLAATYNEQFF. CDR3 nucleotides: TGTGCCAGCACGACGCTAGCGGCAACCTACAATGAGCAGTTCTTC.

The V gene is TRBV5-1, the J gene TRBJ2-3, with 7 bases that match TRBD1. CDR1 and CDR2 (germline): SGHRS, YFSETQ. V shed 3 bases and J 5 bases; nucleotides not matched to a gene: 9. This CDR3 comprises 15 residues. The CDR3 bases are TGCGCCAGCAGCTCGGCGACAGGGTGGGGAGATACGCAGTATTTT. Residues: CASSSATGWGDTQYF.

The chain combines TRBV15 with TRBJ2-7; a possible D gene is TRBD2 (5 bases). The length of the CDR3 is 16 residues. CDR1 and CDR2 from the germline V gene are LNHNV and YYDKDF (reference sequence). V was cut by 0 bases and J by 5 bases, with 17 bases left in between. DNA of the CDR3: TGTGCCACCAGCAGAGATCATTTGAAGACCGGGAACGAGCAGTACTTC. As protein: CATSRDHLKTGNEQYF.

CDR3 nucleotides: TGTGCCAGCAGTCCCAGTTATGGCTACACCTTC. The encoded protein is CASSPSYGYTF. J is TRBJ1-2 and V is TRBV28; D gene unclear. Trimming pared 5 bases from V and 5 bases from J, leaving 6 bases between. This CDR3 has 11 amino acids. Germline CDR1 MDHEN, CDR2 SYDVKM.

The rearrangement uses TRBV5-6 and TRBJ2-5; D is unresolved. The V gene's germline CDR1 is SGHDT and CDR2 YYEEEE. The CDR3 loop spans 13 amino acids. Trimming stripped 1 base from V and 1 base from J, with 5 bases between. The CDR3 reads CASSLLVQETQYF. The CDR3 nucleotides read TGTGCCAGCAGCTTGTTAGTCCAAGAGACCCAGTACTTC. The full variable domain, in which reference TRBV5-6 and TRBJ2-5 provide the parts outside the CDR3, is DAGVTQSPTHLIKTRGQQVTLRCSPKSGHDTVSWYQQALGQGPQFIFQYYEEEERQRGNFPDRFSGHQFPNYSSELNVNALLLGDSALYLCASSLLVQETQYFGPGTRLLVL.

The chain carries TRBV5-4 and TRBJ2-5; 7 nucleotides agree with TRBD1. Germline V gene data show CDR1 as SGHNT and CDR2 as YYREEE (reference sequence). Unmatched junction bases numbered 7, after V lost 7 bases and J lost 4 bases. This CDR3 is built from 13 residues. The CDR3 loop reads CASCRQGSETQYF. CDR3 in DNA: TGTGCCAGCTGCAGACAGGGATCAGAGACCCAGTACTTC.

The V and J genes are TRBV20-1 and TRBJ2-7; TRBD2 is a possible D gene (6 bases). CDR3 length: 11 residues. The germline gives CDR1 DFQATT, CDR2 SNEGSKA (reference sequence). V lost 4 bases to trimming and J lost 6 bases, with 10 bases between them. CDR3 region: CSAKGGREQYF. CDR3 nucleotides: TGCAGTGCTAAGGGAGGACGCGAGCAGTACTTC.

The CDR3 loop reads CASRPTGTSQETQYF. The CDR3 DNA reads TGTGCCAGCAGACCAACAGGGACATCGCAAGAGACCCAGTACTTC. The chain links TRBV7-2 to TRBJ2-5; tentatively, D is TRBD1 (6 bases). Between the trimmed V and J ends, which lost 6 bases and 2 bases, there was a span of 16 bases. The CDR3 length is 15 residues. From germline, CDR1 is SGHTA and CDR2 FQGNSA. The whole variable domain, remainder taken from reference TRBV7-2 and TRBJ2-5, is GAGVSQSPSNKVTEKGKDVELRCDPISGHTALYWYRQSLGQGLEFLIYFQGNSAPDKSGLPSDRFSAERTGGSVSTLTIQRTQQEDSAVYLCASRPTGTSQETQYFGPGTRLLVL.

The chain joins TRBV29-1 to TRBJ2-2; a possible D gene is TRBD2 (6 bases). Between the trimmed V and J ends, which lost 4 bases and 3 bases, there was a span of 6 bases. CDR3 length: 12 amino acids. Germline V lookup: CDR1 SQVTM, CDR2 ANQGSEA. CDR3 residues: CSVGDYTGELFF. CDR3 nucleotide sequence: TGCAGCGTTGGGGACTACACCGGGGAGCTGTTTTTT.

This clone showed up just once. The rearrangement links TRBV11-3 to TRBJ2-1; unclear D gene. Trimming took 4 bases from V and 5 from J, leaving 9 bases between them. This CDR3 is built from 13 residues. CDR1 and CDR2 (germline): SGHNT, YENEEA. The CDR3 sequence is CASSWQSNNEQFF. The CDR3 nucleotides read TGTGCCAGCAGCTGGCAGTCAAACAATGAGCAGTTCTTC.

The chain combines TRBV6-5 with TRBJ2-1, with a weak D call TRBD2 (6 bases). Germline V gene lookup returns CDR1 MNHEY and CDR2 SVGAGI. The V end was cut by 4 bases, the J end by 2 bases, with 12 bases between. The CDR3 covers 15 residues. The CDR3 spells CASSWGGTAYNEQFF. The CDR3 DNA reads TGTGCCAGCAGTTGGGGCGGGACGGCCTACAATGAGCAGTTCTTC.

The rearrangement links TRBV14 to TRBJ2-7; D is uncertain. Trimming shortened V by 2 bases and J by 3 bases, and 14 bases separated the two germline ends. This CDR3 contains 15 residues. Germline V gene sequence: CDR1 SGHDN, CDR2 FVKESK. Here the CDR3 reads CASSQTDAALYEQYF. As DNA, the CDR3 is TGTGCCAGCAGCCAAACCGACGCAGCGCTCTACGAGCAGTACTTC.

The chain joins TRBV6-5 to TRBJ2-1; TRBD2 matches at 7 bases. J was trimmed by 2 bases and V by 6 bases; bases with no gene match: 7. This CDR3 contains 15 residues. CDR1 is MNHEY, CDR2 SVGAGI, per germline. In DNA form, the CDR3 reads TGTGCCAGCAGGGCTGTGGCGGGAGCCTACAATGAGCAGTTCTTC. As protein: CASRAVAGAYNEQFF.

This clone was picked up one time. The chain carries TRBV19 and TRBJ1-3; D is uncertain. The germline V gene has CDR1 LNHDA and CDR2 SQIVND (reference sequence). CDR3 length: 15 residues. The V gene lost 7 bases and the J gene lost 0 bases, with 13 bases spanning the gap. CDR3 region: CASTSWGASGNTIYF. The CDR3 DNA reads TGTGCCAGTACCTCGTGGGGAGCCTCTGGAAACACCATATATTTT.